This T cell receptor beta chain stems from a study of identical twins. Study-wide findings and caveats: Some out-of-frame alpha sequences were shared by twins, and these showed excess low generation probability. There is a chance that invariant MAIT and iNKT cells partially muddied zero-insertion analyses.

Unique molecular identifiers were present on the cDNA, and a universal primer site came from template switching. One entry per CDR3 protein, called by TCRdb with MiXCR from the 5' RACE reads. The sample shows 1.5 million to 2 million distinct CDR3 sequences, about 32% of them seen only once. The CDR3 spans 16 residues. V was clipped by 0 bases and J by 3 bases; unmatched bases: 6. Germline V gene data show CDR1 as DFQATT and CDR2 as SNEGSKA (reference sequence). This clonotype occurred a few times. No antigen is known for it. This clonotype was obtained from a newborn girl in good health. The sample taken for sequencing was cord blood. The J gene is TRBJ2-1, the V gene TRBV20-1; 9 nucleotides align to TRBD2. CDR3 amino acids: CSARDRLAGFYNEQFF. The CDR3, as DNA: TGCAGTGCTAGAGATCGCCTAGCGGGGTTCTACAATGAGCAGTTCTTC.